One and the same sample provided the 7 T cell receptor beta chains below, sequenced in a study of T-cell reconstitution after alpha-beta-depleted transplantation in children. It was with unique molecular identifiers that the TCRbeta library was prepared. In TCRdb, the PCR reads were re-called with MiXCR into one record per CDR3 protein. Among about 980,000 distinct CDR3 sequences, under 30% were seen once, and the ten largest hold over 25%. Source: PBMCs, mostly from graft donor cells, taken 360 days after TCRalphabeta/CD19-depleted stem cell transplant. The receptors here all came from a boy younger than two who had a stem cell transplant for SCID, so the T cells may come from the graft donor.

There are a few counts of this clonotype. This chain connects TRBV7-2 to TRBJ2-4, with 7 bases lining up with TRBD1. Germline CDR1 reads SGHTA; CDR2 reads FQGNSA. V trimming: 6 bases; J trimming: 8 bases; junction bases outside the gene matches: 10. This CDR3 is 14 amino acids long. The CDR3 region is CASSSDREIYIQYF. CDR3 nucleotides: TGTGCCAGCAGTTCCGACAGGGAAATTTACATTCAGTACTTC.

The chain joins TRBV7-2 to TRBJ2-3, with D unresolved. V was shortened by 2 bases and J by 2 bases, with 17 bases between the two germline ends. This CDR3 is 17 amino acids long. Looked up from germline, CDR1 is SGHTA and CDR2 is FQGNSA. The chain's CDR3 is CASSLLPPPAVTDTQYF. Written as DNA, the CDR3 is TGTGCCAGCAGCTTATTACCCCCACCGGCCGTCACAGATACGCAGTATTTT.

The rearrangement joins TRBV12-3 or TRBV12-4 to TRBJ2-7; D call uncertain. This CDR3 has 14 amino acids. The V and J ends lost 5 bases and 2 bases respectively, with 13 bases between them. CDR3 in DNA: TGTGCCAGCAGTCCCTTCCGGGCCCCCTACGAGCAGTACTTC. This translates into CASSPFRAPYEQYF.

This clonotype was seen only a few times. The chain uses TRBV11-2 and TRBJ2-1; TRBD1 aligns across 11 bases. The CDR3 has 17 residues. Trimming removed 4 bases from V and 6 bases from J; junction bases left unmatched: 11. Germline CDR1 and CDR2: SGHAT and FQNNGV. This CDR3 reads CASSSSRWGQGGNEQFF. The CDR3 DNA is TGTGCCAGCAGCTCGAGCCGGTGGGGACAGGGGGGCAATGAGCAGTTCTTC.

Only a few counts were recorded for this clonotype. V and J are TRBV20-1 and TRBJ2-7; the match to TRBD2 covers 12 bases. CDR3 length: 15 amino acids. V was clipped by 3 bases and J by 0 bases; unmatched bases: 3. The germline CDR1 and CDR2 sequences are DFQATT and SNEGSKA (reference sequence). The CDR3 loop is CSARELAGGSYEQYF. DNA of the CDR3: TGCAGTGCTAGGGAACTAGCGGGGGGCTCCTACGAGCAGTACTTC.

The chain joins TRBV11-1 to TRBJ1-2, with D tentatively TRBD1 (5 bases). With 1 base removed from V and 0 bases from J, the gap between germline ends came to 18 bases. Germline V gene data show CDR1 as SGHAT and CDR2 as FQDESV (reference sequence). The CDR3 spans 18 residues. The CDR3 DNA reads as TGTGCCAGCAGCTTAGGAGGTATCTTAGGGACCTCTAACTATGGCTACACCTTC. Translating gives CASSLGGILGTSNYGYTF.

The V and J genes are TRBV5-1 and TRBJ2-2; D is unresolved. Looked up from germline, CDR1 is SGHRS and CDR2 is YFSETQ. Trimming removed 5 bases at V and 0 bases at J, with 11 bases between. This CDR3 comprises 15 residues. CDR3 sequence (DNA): TGCGCCAGCAGTACCCCTCCCCCGAACACCGGGGAGCTGTTTTTT. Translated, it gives CASSTPPPNTGELFF.